Listed below are T cell receptor beta chains from one sample, sequenced in a study of spatial heterogeneity in lung cancer. TCRdb independently ran MiXCR on the 5' RACE reads; one entry per CDR3 protein. The sample lists 17,000 or so distinct CDR3 sequences; 6.2% were seen once. The sequences come from lung tumor tissue, collected at surgery. Receptor source: a male donor with early-stage non-small cell lung cancer. CDR3s include the opening cysteine and the closing phenylalanine or tryptophan. The order of the fields is clone size, J gene, D gene, V gene, CDR3 length, CDR3 protein, CDR3 DNA. D genes are given only for firm matches. Only some rows state a clone size, as once, few, many or a class for expanded clones.

>many|TRBJ1-3|.|TRBV7-2|13
CASSTGSGNTIYF
TGTGCCAGCAGCACAGGGTCTGGAAACACCATATATTTT
>medium-sized|TRBJ2-3|TRBD1|TRBV9|13
CASGQGASDTQYF
TGTGCCAGCGGCCAGGGGGCATCAGATACGCAGTATTTT
>many|TRBJ1-2|.|TRBV12-3/TRBV12-4|12
CASSLRGYGYTF
TGTGCCAGCAGTTTAAGGGGGTATGGCTACACCTTC
>many|TRBJ2-1|TRBD2|TRBV7-3|14
CASSLGTSGSEQFF
TGTGCCAGCAGCTTAGGGACTAGCGGTAGTGAGCAGTTCTTC
>many|TRBJ1-1|TRBD1|TRBV18|16
CASSRGQGSANTEAFF
TGTGCCAGCTCACGCGGACAGGGGTCTGCCAACACTGAAGCTTTCTTT
>many|TRBJ2-5|TRBD2|TRBV10-2|16
CASSDLLAGGSETQYF
TGCGCCAGCAGTGACCTACTTGCGGGAGGCTCAGAGACCCAGTACTTC
>many|TRBJ2-2|TRBD1|TRBV24-1|16
CATSDFGTGDAGELFF
TGTGCCACCAGTGATTTCGGAACAGGGGACGCCGGGGAGCTGTTTTTT
>many|TRBJ2-3|TRBD2|TRBV27|18
CASSLRLAGGPGTDTQYF
TGTGCCAGCAGTTTAAGACTAGCGGGAGGCCCGGGGACAGATACGCAGTATTTT
>many|TRBJ2-3|.|TRBV13|14
CASSSGGSPDTQYF
TGTGCCAGCAGCTCGGGGGGCAGCCCAGATACGCAGTATTTT
>many|TRBJ1-4|TRBD1|TRBV7-2|15
CASSSRTGLNEKLFF
TGTGCCAGCAGCTCAAGGACAGGGCTGAATGAAAAACTGTTTTTT
>many|TRBJ2-1|.|TRBV4-3|15
CASSVDGNSYNEQFF
TGCGCCAGCAGTGTCGACGGAAACTCCTACAATGAGCAGTTCTTC
>few|TRBJ2-3|.|TRBV29-1|14
CSVVGGGGGDTQYF
TGCAGCGTTGTGGGGGGGGGCGGCGGCGATACGCAGTATTTT
>few|TRBJ2-6|TRBD1|TRBV29-1|17
CSVITGQGKPGANVLTF
TGCAGCGTAATTACAGGACAGGGTAAACCTGGGGCCAACGTCCTGACTTTC
>many|TRBJ2-1|.|TRBV6-6|13
CASSPVLNGEQFF
TGTGCCAGCAGCCCAGTCCTTAACGGTGAGCAGTTCTTC
>many|TRBJ2-7|.|TRBV29-1|13
CSVEPSGRGEQYF
TGCAGCGTTGAACCCAGTGGACGTGGCGAGCAGTACTTC
>many|TRBJ1-1|.|TRBV7-2|14
CASSPGRGSTEAFF
TGTGCCAGCAGCCCGGGGCGCGGGAGCACTGAAGCTTTCTTT
>many|TRBJ1-6|TRBD1|TRBV20-1|16
CSASSGTGKRNSPLHF
TGCAGTGCTAGTTCCGGGACAGGGAAAAGGAATTCACCCCTCCACTTT
>many|TRBJ1-5|TRBD1|TRBV28|14
CASSGGTGNQPQHF
TGTGCCAGCAGCGGTGGGACAGGGAATCAGCCCCAGCATTTT
>.|TRBJ1-1|TRBD1|TRBV14|16
CASSPLDSGGSGRAFF
TGTGCCAGCAGCCCCTTGGACTCAGGGGGCTCAGGACGGGCTTTCTTT
>many|TRBJ2-5|.|TRBV12-3/TRBV12-4|14
CASSPGPSQETQYF
TGTGCCAGCAGTCCCGGGCCGTCACAAGAGACCCAGTACTTC
>.|TRBJ2-1|TRBD2|TRBV6-5|14
CASSEVAGFNEQFF
TGTGCCAGCAGTGAAGTAGCGGGATTCAATGAGCAGTTCTTC
>many|TRBJ2-3|TRBD1|TRBV28|15
CASRPGTASTDTQYF
TGTGCCAGCAGACCCGGGACAGCTAGCACAGATACGCAGTATTTT
>.|TRBJ2-7|.|TRBV10-3|15
CAISEATAGTNEQYF
TGTGCCATCAGTGAAGCTACGGCAGGGACCAACGAGCAGTACTTC
>few|TRBJ2-1|.|TRBV19|16
CASARPGGGSYNEQFF
TGTGCCAGTGCCCGCCCTGGCGGAGGCTCCTACAATGAGCAGTTCTTC
>.|TRBJ1-3|.|TRBV20-1|17
CSARRAGLDYSGNTIYF
TGCAGTGCTAGGCGGGCAGGACTCGATTACTCTGGAAACACCATATATTTT
>many|TRBJ2-5|TRBD2|TRBV7-6|15
CASSLSSGGAKTQYF
TGTGCCAGCAGCTTATCTAGCGGGGGGGCGAAGACCCAGTACTTC
>many|TRBJ1-6|.|TRBV7-2|15
CASSLRQAQVSPLHF
TGTGCCAGCAGCCTGCGACAGGCTCAAGTTTCACCCCTCCACTTT
>many|TRBJ2-1|.|TRBV28|16
CASTLAGASGHNEQFF
TGTGCCAGCACTCTCGCGGGGGCTAGCGGACACAATGAGCAGTTCTTC
>many|TRBJ1-1|.|TRBV20-1|11
CSAGTREKAFF
TGCAGTGCTGGGACCCGCGAAAAAGCTTTCTTT
>many|TRBJ2-3|TRBD1|TRBV28|14
CASGRGQGTDTQYF
TGTGCCAGCGGGAGAGGACAGGGCACAGATACGCAGTATTTT
>.|TRBJ2-7|TRBD1|TRBV11-2|16
CASSLDSGTGRREQYF
TGTGCCAGCAGCTTAGACTCCGGGACAGGCAGGCGCGAGCAGTACTTC
>.|TRBJ1-1|.|TRBV7-3|13
CASSPQGYTEAFF
TGTGCCAGCAGCCCCCAGGGGTACACTGAAGCTTTCTTT
>many|TRBJ2-7|TRBD1|TRBV20-1|11
CSWTGTYEQYF
TGCAGTTGGACAGGGACCTACGAGCAGTACTTC
>many|TRBJ2-5|TRBD2|TRBV7-3|15
CASSSNGGFMETQYF
TGTGCCAGCAGCTCGAACGGGGGGTTCATGGAGACCCAGTACTTC
>many|TRBJ2-6|TRBD2|TRBV7-2|17
CASSPDWGGSGANVLTF
TGTGCCAGCAGCCCCGACTGGGGGGGCTCTGGGGCCAACGTCCTGACTTTC
>once|TRBJ2-1|.|TRBV25-1|13
CASSAQGVHEQFF
TGTGCCAGCAGTGCACAGGGTGTCCATGAGCAGTTCTTC
>many|TRBJ2-1|TRBD1|TRBV20-1|14
CSAIRDRVSGEQFF
TGCAGTGCTATCCGGGACAGGGTTTCGGGTGAGCAGTTCTTC
>many|TRBJ1-6|.|TRBV6-6|14
CASSPRGRDSPLHF
TGTGCCAGCAGCCCCCGGGGGCGGGATTCACCCCTCCACTTT
>many|TRBJ2-1|TRBD1|TRBV7-6|14
CASSLGQGVYEQFF
TGTGCCAGCAGCTTAGGCCAGGGGGTCTATGAGCAGTTCTTC
>many|TRBJ2-3|TRBD1|TRBV20-1|10
CSAPGTGKYF
TGCAGTGCTCCTGGGACAGGGAAGTATTTT
>medium-sized|TRBJ2-3|.|TRBV20-1|14
CSARDLGGTDTQYF
TGCAGTGCTAGAGATCTGGGCGGCACAGATACGCAGTATTTT
>.|TRBJ2-4|.|TRBV28|14
CASGLYEAKNIQYF
TGTGCCAGCGGCTTATACGAGGCCAAAAACATTCAGTACTTC
>medium-sized|TRBJ2-3|.|TRBV12-3/TRBV12-4|11
CASSFGDTQYF
TGTGCCAGCAGCTTTGGAGATACGCAGTATTTT
>many|TRBJ2-5|TRBD1|TRBV19|16
CASSIQGQGIQETQYF
TGTGCCAGTAGTATTCAGGGACAGGGCATCCAAGAGACCCAGTACTTC
>many|TRBJ2-4|.|TRBV6-2/TRBV6-3|14
CASRPGGDKNIQYF
TGTGCCAGCCGCCCCGGCGGGGACAAAAACATTCAGTACTTC
>many|TRBJ1-4|.|TRBV20-1|14
CSARDRVVGGDLFF
TGCAGTGCTAGAGATCGGGTTGTTGGGGGTGATCTGTTTTTT
>many|TRBJ2-5|TRBD2|TRBV5-1|17
CASSLVSGRAGVETQYF
TGCGCCAGCAGCTTGGTTAGCGGGAGGGCCGGGGTTGAGACCCAGTACTTC
>many|TRBJ2-7|.|TRBV7-9|16
CASSLESGDYSYEQYF
TGTGCCAGCAGCCTCGAATCAGGGGACTATTCCTACGAGCAGTACTTC
>many|TRBJ2-1|.|TRBV5-4|15
CASKPDLVAYNEQFF
TGTGCCAGCAAACCGGACCTAGTTGCCTACAATGAGCAGTTCTTC
>many|TRBJ1-1|.|TRBV6-6|12
CASRPGPVEAFF
TGTGCCAGCCGTCCCGGCCCCGTTGAAGCTTTCTTT
>many|TRBJ1-1|.|TRBV12-3/TRBV12-4|16
CASSSDRGRGNTEAFF
TGTGCCAGCAGTTCCGATAGGGGAAGGGGCAACACTGAAGCTTTCTTT
>many|TRBJ2-7|TRBD2|TRBV12-3/TRBV12-4|14
CASSFRIGGGEQYF
TGTGCCAGCAGTTTTAGAATCGGGGGAGGGGAGCAGTACTTC
>many|TRBJ1-2|.|TRBV6-5|14
CASSYSSQGYGYTF
TGTGCCAGCAGTTACTCGTCCCAGGGATATGGCTACACCTTC
>many|TRBJ2-6|TRBD1|TRBV5-5|19
CASSLGTGVGYSGANVLTF
TGTGCCAGCAGCTTGGGGACAGGGGTAGGCTACTCTGGGGCCAACGTCCTGACTTTC
>many|TRBJ2-7|TRBD2|TRBV7-9|15
CASSSGTPGGYEQYF
TGTGCCAGCAGCTCCGGGACGCCGGGGGGCTACGAGCAGTACTTC
>many|TRBJ1-1|.|TRBV28|15
CASSLAAGGNTEAFF
TGTGCCAGCAGTTTAGCGGCAGGAGGAAACACTGAAGCTTTCTTT
>many|TRBJ2-7|TRBD2|TRBV2|15
CASSEGGGSFHEQYF
TGTGCCAGCAGTGAGGGCGGCGGGAGTTTCCACGAGCAGTACTTC
>.|TRBJ2-2|.|TRBV5-4|15
CASAAGLANTGELFF
TGTGCCAGCGCGGCGGGCCTAGCGAACACCGGGGAGCTGTTTTTT
>few|TRBJ1-4|TRBD1|TRBV5-1|15
CASSLEAGGREKLFF
TGCGCCAGCAGCTTGGAAGCAGGGGGCAGGGAAAAACTGTTTTTT